A selection of T cell receptor beta chains follows, all from one sample in a study of tumor-infiltrating lymphocytes in localized non-small cell lung cancer. Clones were sequenced by immunoSEQ multiplex PCR, and TCRdb holds only the in-frame ones, with some missing. The sample has some 12,000 clones; roughly 79% are singletons. Sequenced: lung tumor tissue. Receptor source: a human donor with non-small cell lung cancer. The conserved cysteine and the conserved F or W are not part of the CDR3 here. Fields, in order: clone size, J gene, V gene, CDR3 length, D gene, CDR3 protein. The D gene is left open where the match is weak. Some rows mark clone size as missing; the rest say once, few, many or name a class of expanded clone.

size: .
J: TRBJ1-1
V: TRBV19
length: 11
D: TRBD1
CDR3: ASRQGASTEAF

size: .
J: TRBJ2-1
V: TRBV6-1
length: 12
D: TRBD2
CDR3: ATETSGGWDEQF

size: .
J: TRBJ2-3
V: TRBV30
length: 12
D: TRBD2
CDR3: AWSYRTSPDTQY

size: .
J: TRBJ1-4
V: TRBV5-4
length: 13
D: .
CDR3: ASSLGKQGVEKLF

size: .
J: TRBJ1-2
V: TRBV2
length: 11
D: .
CDR3: ASSYTGQNGYT

size: medium-sized
J: TRBJ1-5
V: TRBV16
length: 12
D: .
CDR3: ASSQGEGNQPQH

size: .
J: TRBJ2-2
V: TRBV4-3
length: 11
D: .
CDR3: ASSQLNGGELF

size: .
J: TRBJ2-6
V: TRBV19
length: 13
D: .
CDR3: ASSPQGTGANVLT

size: .
J: TRBJ2-2
V: TRBV4-3
length: 13
D: .
CDR3: ASSQVGGNTGELF

size: .
J: TRBJ1-1
V: TRBV5-1
length: 13
D: TRBD1
CDR3: ASSLDRGMNSEAF

size: .
J: TRBJ1-2
V: TRBV18
length: 12
D: .
CDR3: ASSPGGLDYGYT

size: .
J: TRBJ1-1
V: TRBV4-3
length: 15
D: TRBD1
CDR3: ASSQDSTGGIGTEAF

size: .
J: TRBJ1-1
V: TRBV6-1
length: 11
D: .
CDR3: ASRGDMGTEAF

size: .
J: TRBJ2-4
V: TRBV29-1
length: 12
D: .
CDR3: SVEGAEAKNIQY

size: .
J: TRBJ1-4
V: TRBV21-1
length: 14
D: .
CDR3: ASSEKGGQANEKLF

size: .
J: TRBJ2-5
V: TRBV4-3
length: 15
D: TRBD2
CDR3: ASSQVVSGDGSETQY

size: .
J: TRBJ1-2
V: TRBV4-1
length: 13
D: .
CDR3: ASSQDQGSGYGYT

size: .
J: TRBJ2-3
V: TRBV10-3
length: 12
D: TRBD2
CDR3: AIGGLAGGDTQY

size: .
J: TRBJ2-1
V: TRBV6-5
length: 13
D: TRBD1
CDR3: ASTPSGTGSREQF

size: .
J: TRBJ2-2
V: TRBV6-6
length: 13
D: TRBD1
CDR3: ASTVGQGAAGELF

size: .
J: TRBJ1-5
V: TRBV6-6
length: 10
D: .
CDR3: ASSSLDQPQH

size: few
J: TRBJ2-2
V: TRBV5-1
length: 13
D: .
CDR3: ASSLEQGVTGELF

size: .
J: TRBJ2-7
V: TRBV6-5
length: 12
D: .
CDR3: ASSGGWNSYEQY

size: .
J: TRBJ2-1
V: TRBV7-8
length: 13
D: TRBD2
CDR3: ASSKRGTSYNEQF

size: .
J: TRBJ2-5
V: TRBV6-6
length: 14
D: .
CDR3: ASSFVRSSAKETQY

size: .
J: TRBJ2-7
V: TRBV7-2
length: 11
D: .
CDR3: ASSPRWDYEQY

size: .
J: TRBJ2-5
V: TRBV7-2
length: 17
D: TRBD2
CDR3: ASSLLSGGTSGVRETQY

size: .
J: TRBJ2-5
V: TRBV19
length: 12
D: TRBD1
CDR3: ASRGSGTGETQY

size: .
J: TRBJ1-1
V: TRBV13
length: 14
D: .
CDR3: ASSLEGGGMNTEAF

size: .
J: TRBJ1-1
V: TRBV4-3
length: 13
D: TRBD1
CDR3: ASSQEYRGFTEAF

size: once
J: TRBJ2-5
V: TRBV7-2
length: 12
D: .
CDR3: ASSYQNGEETQY

size: few
J: TRBJ2-3
V: TRBV11-3
length: 12
D: .
CDR3: ASSLVSSTDTQY

size: .
J: TRBJ2-3
V: TRBV10-3
length: 12
D: .
CDR3: AISEVGVADTQY

size: .
J: TRBJ2-3
V: TRBV10-3
length: 13
D: .
CDR3: ASGGTGGDTDTQY

size: .
J: TRBJ1-2
V: TRBV18
length: 13
D: TRBD1
CDR3: ASSPGGQINYGYT

size: .
J: TRBJ2-3
V: TRBV13
length: 17
D: TRBD2
CDR3: ASSSWLAGGPARTDTQY